This T cell receptor (beta chain) was sequenced in a study of PD-1 blockade in classical Hodgkin lymphoma. The patients all showed relapse after autologous stem cell transplantation, while their brentuximab vedotin exposure varied. Points from the study as a whole: For complete responders, baseline diversity was comparable to that of newly diagnosed patients.

Concerning this clone: Its cognate antigen is unknown.

The germline V gene has CDR1 SGHVS and CDR2 FQNEAQ. The CDR3 has 13 amino acids. V was pared by 3 bases and J by 3 bases, with 2 bases of the junction left unmatched. TCRdb's copy holds only in-frame clones and misses some; the assay was immunoSEQ multiplex PCR. The sample holds fewer than 25,000 clones, 77% seen once. This receptor was obtained from a human donor with classical Hodgkin lymphoma. The sample here was peripheral blood mononuclear cells (PBMCs), taken before the second cycle of nivolumab. The chain combines TRBV7-8 with TRBJ2-7, with 7 bases fitting TRBD2. The CDR3 sequence is CASSFRTSYEQYF. The CDR3 nucleotides read TGTGCCAGCAGCTTCAGGACTAGCTACGAGCAGTACTTC.